This T cell receptor (beta chain) stems from a study of cytomegalovirus exposure and HLA in healthy donors. In the PCR, 60 Vbeta and 13 Jbeta primers were used. Clones were sequenced by immunoSEQ multiplex PCR, and TCRdb holds only the in-frame ones, with some missing. The sample records about 140,000 clones, 65% to 80% being singletons. Unmatched junction bases numbered 7, after V lost 2 bases and J lost 7 bases. The CDR3 spans 14 residues. Germline CDR1 and CDR2: SGHTA and FQGTGA. The genes are TRBV7-3 and TRBJ2-7; 8 bases are shared with TRBD1. The receptor comes from a woman aged 45-59 years in good health and CMV-seropositive. Material for sequencing was PBMCs. CDR3 in amino acids: CASSLGQGAGEQYF. The CDR3 region has the DNA TGTGCCAGCAGCTTAGGCCAGGGGGCAGGGGAGCAGTACTTC.